This T cell receptor (beta chain) appears in the sequencing data of a study of T cell responses to AZD1222 COVID-19 vaccine. Per the germline V gene, CDR1 is SQVTM and CDR2 is ANQGSEA. This CDR3 has 14 amino acids. The V segment lost 6 bases and the J segment 0 bases; nucleotides outside the gene matches: 6. The protocol was immunoSEQ multiplex PCR, while the TCRdb copy is restricted to in-frame clones and leaves out a portion. This sample has 95,000 to 110,000 clones; nearly 90% occur once, and the top ten carry less than 6%. The material sequenced was peripheral blood, taken 28 days after the second AZD1222 dose. The chain is built from TRBV29-1 and TRBJ1-1, with 8 bases identical to TRBD1. This clonotype was obtained from an adult who received the AZD1222 COVID-19 vaccine. CDR3: CSVGRTGLNTEAFF. In DNA, the CDR3 is TGCAGCGTGGGCCGGACAGGGTTGAACACTGAAGCTTTCTTT.